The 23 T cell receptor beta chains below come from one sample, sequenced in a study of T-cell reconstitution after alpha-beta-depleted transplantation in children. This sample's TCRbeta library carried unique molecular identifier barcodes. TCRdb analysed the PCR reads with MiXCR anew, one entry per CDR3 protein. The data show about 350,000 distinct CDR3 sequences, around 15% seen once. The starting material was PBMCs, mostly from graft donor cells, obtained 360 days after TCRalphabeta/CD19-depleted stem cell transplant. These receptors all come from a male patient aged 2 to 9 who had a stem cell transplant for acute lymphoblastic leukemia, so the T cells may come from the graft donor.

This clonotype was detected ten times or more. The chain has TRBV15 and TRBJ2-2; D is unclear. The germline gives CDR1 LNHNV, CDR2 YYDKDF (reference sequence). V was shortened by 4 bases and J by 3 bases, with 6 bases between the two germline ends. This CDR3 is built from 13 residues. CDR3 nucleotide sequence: TGTGCCACCAGCAACGGCCACACCGGGGAGCTGTTTTTT. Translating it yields CATSNGHTGELFF.

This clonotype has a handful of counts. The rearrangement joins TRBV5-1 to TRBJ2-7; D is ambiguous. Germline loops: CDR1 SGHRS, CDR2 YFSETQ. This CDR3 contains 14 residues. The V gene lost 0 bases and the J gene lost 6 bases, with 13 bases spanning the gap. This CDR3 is CASSLGPQVSEQYF. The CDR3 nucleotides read TGCGCCAGCAGCTTGGGCCCCCAGGTCTCCGAGCAGTACTTC.

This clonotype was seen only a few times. The CDR3 reads CASSPGGSTDTQYF. The CDR3 DNA is TGCGCCAGCAGCCCAGGGGGTAGCACAGATACGCAGTATTTT. J is TRBJ2-3 and V is TRBV5-1, with TRBD1 matching 7 bases. The CDR3 sequence is 14 residues long. V trimming: 4 bases; J trimming: 0 bases; junction bases outside the gene matches: 2. CDR1 SGHRS and CDR2 YFSETQ come from the germline V gene.

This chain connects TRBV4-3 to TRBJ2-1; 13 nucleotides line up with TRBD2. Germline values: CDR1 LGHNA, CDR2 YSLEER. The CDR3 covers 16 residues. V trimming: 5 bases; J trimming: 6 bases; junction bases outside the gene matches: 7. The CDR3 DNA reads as TGCGCCAGCAGCTTTCGACTAGCGGGGGGTCCCAATGAGCAGTTCTTC. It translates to CASSFRLAGGPNEQFF.

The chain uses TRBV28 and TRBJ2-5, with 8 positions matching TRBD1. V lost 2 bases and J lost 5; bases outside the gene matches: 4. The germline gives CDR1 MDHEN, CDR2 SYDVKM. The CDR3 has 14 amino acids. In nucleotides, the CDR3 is TGTGCCAGCAGTTTACGGACAGGGTGGGAGACCCAGTACTTC. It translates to CASSLRTGWETQYF.

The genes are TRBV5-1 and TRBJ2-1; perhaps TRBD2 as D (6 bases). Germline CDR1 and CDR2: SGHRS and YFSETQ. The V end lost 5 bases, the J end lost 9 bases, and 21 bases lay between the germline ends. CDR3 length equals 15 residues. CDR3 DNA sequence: TGCGCCAGCAGTTCGGCGGGACCCGCGGCGAGTGAGCAGTTCTTC. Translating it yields CASSSAGPAASEQFF.

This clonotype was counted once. CDR3 nucleotides: TGTGCCACCAGTGTACAGGGGGCTGATACGCAGTATTTT. Translating it yields CATSVQGADTQYF. The gene calls are TRBV24-1 and TRBJ2-3, with 9 bases matching TRBD1. The CDR3 length is 13 residues. J gave up 6 bases and V 5 bases, and 2 bases lay outside the gene matches. CDR1 is KGHDR, CDR2 SFDVKD, per germline.

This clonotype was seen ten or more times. This CDR3 is CASSLTTPAGDASYEQYF. The CDR3 DNA follows: TGTGCCAGCAGCTTAACCACGCCAGCGGGTGACGCCTCCTACGAGCAGTACTTC. This rearrangement joins TRBV7-9 to TRBJ2-7; tentatively, D is TRBD2 (6 bases). Trimming took off 2 bases at V and 0 bases at J, with 20 bases between the two ends. Germline lookup yields CDR1 SEHNR and CDR2 FQNEAQ (reference sequence). CDR3 length: 18 residues.

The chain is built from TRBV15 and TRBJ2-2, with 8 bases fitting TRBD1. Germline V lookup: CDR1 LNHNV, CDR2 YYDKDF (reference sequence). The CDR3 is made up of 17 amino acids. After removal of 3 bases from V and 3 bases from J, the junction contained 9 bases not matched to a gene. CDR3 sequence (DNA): TGTGCCACCAGCAGCTGGGACAGGCAAGGGGACACCGGGGAGCTGTTTTTT. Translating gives CATSSWDRQGDTGELFF.

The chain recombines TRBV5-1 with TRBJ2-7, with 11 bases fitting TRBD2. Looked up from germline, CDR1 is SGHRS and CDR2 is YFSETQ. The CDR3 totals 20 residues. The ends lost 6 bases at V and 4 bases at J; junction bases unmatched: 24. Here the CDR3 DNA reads TGCGCCAGCAACCGAATTCGTGTCTCGACTAGCGGGAAAATTTGGTACGAGCAGTACTTC. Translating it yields CASNRIRVSTSGKIWYEQYF. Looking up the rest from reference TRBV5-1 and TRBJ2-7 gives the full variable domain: KAGVTQTPRYLIKTRGQQVTLSCSPISGHRSVSWYQQTPGQGLQFLFEYFSETQRNKGNFPGRFSGRQFSNSRSEMNVSTLELGDSALYLCASNRIRVSTSGKIWYEQYFGPGTRLTVT.

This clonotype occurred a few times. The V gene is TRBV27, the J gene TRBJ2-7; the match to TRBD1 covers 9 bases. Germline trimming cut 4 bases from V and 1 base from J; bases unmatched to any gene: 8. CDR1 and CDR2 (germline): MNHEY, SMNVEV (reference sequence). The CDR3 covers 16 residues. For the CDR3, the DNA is TGTGCCAGCAGTTCTGGACAGGGGCCGATATCCTACGAGCAGTACTTC. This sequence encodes CASSSGQGPISYEQYF.

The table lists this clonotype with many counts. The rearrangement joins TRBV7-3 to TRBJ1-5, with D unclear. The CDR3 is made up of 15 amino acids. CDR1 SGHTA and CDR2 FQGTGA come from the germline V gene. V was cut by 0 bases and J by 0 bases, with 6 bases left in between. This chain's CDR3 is CASSLTGDSNQPQHF. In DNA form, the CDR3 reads TGTGCCAGCAGCTTAACTGGGGATAGCAATCAGCCCCAGCATTTT.

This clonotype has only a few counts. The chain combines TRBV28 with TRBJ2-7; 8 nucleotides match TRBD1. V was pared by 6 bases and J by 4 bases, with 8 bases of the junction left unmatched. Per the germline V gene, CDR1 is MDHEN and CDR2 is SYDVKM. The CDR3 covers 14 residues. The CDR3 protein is CASREQGAAYEQYF. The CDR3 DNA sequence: TGTGCCAGCAGAGAGCAGGGGGCGGCTTACGAGCAGTACTTC.

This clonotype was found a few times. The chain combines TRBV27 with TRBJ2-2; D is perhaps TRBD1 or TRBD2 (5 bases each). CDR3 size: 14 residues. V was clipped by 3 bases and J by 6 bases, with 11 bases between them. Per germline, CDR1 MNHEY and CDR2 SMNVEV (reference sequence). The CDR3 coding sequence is TGTGCCAGCAGTTTTGAGGGGTTCGCCGGGGAGCTGTTTTTT. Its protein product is CASSFEGFAGELFF.

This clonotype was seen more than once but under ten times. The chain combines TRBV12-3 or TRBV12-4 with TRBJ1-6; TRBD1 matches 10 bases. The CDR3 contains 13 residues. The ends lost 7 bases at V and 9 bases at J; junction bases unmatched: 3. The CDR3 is CASKDRGASPLHF. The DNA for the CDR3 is TGTGCCAGCAAGGACAGGGGGGCTTCACCCCTCCACTTT.

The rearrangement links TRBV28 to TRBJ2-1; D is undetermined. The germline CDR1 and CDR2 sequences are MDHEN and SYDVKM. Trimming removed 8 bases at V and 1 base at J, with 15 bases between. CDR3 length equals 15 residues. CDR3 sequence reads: CASVYRLYSYNEQFF. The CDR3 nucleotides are TGTGCCAGCGTGTACCGACTTTATTCCTACAATGAGCAGTTCTTC. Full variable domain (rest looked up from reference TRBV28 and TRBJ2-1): DVKVTQSSRYLVKRTGEKVFLECVQDMDHENMFWYRQDPGLGLRLIYFSYDVKMKEKGDIPEGYSVSREKKERFSLILESASTNQTSMYLCASVYRLYSYNEQFFGPGTRLTVL.

The CDR3 DNA reads TGTGCCAGCAGTCGGGACGGAGGGACCTACGAGCAGTACTTC. Its protein product is CASSRDGGTYEQYF. The chain carries TRBV6-1 and TRBJ2-7; perhaps TRBD2 as D (6 bases). The V end lost 5 bases, the J end lost 2 bases, and 13 bases lay between the germline ends. Germline loops: CDR1 MNHNS, CDR2 SASEGT. This CDR3 spans 14 amino acids.

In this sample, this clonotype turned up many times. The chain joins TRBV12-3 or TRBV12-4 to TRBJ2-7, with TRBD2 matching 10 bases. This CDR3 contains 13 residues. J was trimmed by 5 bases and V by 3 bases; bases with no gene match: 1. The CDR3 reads CASSFGTSDEQYF. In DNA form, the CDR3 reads TGTGCCAGCAGTTTCGGGACTAGCGACGAGCAGTACTTC.

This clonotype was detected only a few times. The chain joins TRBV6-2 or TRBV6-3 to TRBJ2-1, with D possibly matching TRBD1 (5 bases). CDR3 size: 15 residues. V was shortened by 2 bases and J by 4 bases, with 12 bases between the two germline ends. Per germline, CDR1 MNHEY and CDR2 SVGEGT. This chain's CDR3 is CASSYHRSRYNEQFF. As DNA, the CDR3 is TGTGCCAGCAGTTACCACAGGAGTCGGTACAATGAGCAGTTCTTC.

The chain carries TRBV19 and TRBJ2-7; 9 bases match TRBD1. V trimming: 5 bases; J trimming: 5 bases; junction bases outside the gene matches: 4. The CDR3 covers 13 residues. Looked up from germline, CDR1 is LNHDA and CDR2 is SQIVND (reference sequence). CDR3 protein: CASSPRTGDEQYF. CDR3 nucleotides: TGTGCCAGTAGTCCTCGGACAGGGGACGAGCAGTACTTC. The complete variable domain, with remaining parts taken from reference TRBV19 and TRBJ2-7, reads DGGITQSPKYLFRKEGQNVTLSCEQNLNHDAMYWYRQDPGQGLRLIYYSQIVNDFQKGDIAEGYSVSREKKESFPLTVTSAQKNPTAFYLCASSPRTGDEQYFGPGTRLTVT.

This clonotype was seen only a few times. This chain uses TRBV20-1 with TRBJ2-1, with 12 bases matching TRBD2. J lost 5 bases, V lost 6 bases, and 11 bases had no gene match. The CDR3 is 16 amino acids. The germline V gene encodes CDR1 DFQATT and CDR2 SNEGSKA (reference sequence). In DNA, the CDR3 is TGCAGTGCCATCCTAGCGGGAGGGCCGGGCGACAATGAGCAGTTCTTC. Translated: CSAILAGGPGDNEQFF.

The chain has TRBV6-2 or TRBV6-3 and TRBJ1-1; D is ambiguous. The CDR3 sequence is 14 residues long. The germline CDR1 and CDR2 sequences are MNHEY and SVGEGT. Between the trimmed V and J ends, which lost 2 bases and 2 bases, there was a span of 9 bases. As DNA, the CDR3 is TGTGCCAGCAGTTACGGCCTATTCAACACTGAAGCTTTCTTT. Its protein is CASSYGLFNTEAFF.

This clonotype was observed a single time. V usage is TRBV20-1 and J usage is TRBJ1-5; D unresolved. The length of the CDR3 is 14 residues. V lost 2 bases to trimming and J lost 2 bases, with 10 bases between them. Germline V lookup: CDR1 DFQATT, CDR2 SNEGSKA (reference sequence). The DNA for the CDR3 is TGCAGTGCTAGACCTGTGGCAGGCAATCAGCCCCAGCATTTT. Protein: CSARPVAGNQPQHF.